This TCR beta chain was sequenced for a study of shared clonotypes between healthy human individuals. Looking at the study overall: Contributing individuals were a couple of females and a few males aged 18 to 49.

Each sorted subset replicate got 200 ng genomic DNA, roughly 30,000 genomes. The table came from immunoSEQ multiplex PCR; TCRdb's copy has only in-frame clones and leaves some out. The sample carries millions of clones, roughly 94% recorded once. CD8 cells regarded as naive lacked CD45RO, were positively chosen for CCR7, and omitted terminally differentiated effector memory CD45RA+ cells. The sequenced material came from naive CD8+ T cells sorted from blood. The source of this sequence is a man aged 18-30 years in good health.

The CDR3, as DNA: TGCGCCAGCAGCCAAGAGCCTAATCAGGGGCAAGAGACCCAGTACTTC. This codes for CASSQEPNQGQETQYF. This chain connects TRBV4-1 to TRBJ2-5; a weak D match, TRBD1 (6 bases). V gave up 0 bases and J gave up 2 bases, with 13 bases separating them. Germline V gene sequence: CDR1 MGHRA, CDR2 YSYEKL. This CDR3 spans 16 amino acids.